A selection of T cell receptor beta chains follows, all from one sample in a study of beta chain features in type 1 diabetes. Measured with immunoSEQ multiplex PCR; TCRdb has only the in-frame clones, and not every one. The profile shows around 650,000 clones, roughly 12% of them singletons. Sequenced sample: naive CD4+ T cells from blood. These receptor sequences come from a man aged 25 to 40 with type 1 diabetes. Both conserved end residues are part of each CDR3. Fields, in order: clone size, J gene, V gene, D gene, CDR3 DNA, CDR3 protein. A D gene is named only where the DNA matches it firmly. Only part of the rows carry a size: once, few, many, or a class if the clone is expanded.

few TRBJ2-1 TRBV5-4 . TGTGCCAGCAGCTCGGATCTCAGCGACAATGAGCAGTTCTTC CASSSDLSDNEQFF
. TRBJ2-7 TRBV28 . TGTGCCAGCAGGTACTCTAACTACGAGCAGTACTTC CASRYSNYEQYF
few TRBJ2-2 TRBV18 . TGTGCCAGCTCACCTCCCGTCCGGGGCGACGGGGAGCTGTTTTTT CASSPPVRGDGELFF
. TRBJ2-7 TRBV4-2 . TGTGCCAGCAGCCAAGTCCGTGGCGGCAGGGGAATCTACGAGCAGTACTTC CASSQVRGGRGIYEQYF
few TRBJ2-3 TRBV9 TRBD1 TGTGCCAGCAGCCTCGACAGGGTTACAGATACGCAGTATTTT CASSLDRVTDTQYF
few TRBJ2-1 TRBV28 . TGTGCCAGCAGTTCCCCTTCAGCAAGCTCCTACAATGAGCAGTTCTTC CASSSPSASSYNEQFF
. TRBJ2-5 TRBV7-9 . TGTGCCAGCAGCCTCACCAAGGGAGCGGGAGAGACCCAGTACTTC CASSLTKGAGETQYF
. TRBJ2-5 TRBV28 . TGTGCCAGCAGTTTGGGTGCCCAAGAGACCCAGTACTTC CASSLGAQETQYF
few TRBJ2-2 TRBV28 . TGTGCTTCGGGCCGCCCGAGGGAGCTGTTTTTT CASGRPRELFF
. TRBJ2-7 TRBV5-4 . TGTGCCAGCAGCTCCCAATACAACGGTAATCGTCCCTACGAGCAGTACTTC CASSSQYNGNRPYEQYF
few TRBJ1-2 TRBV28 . TGTGCCAGCAGTTTGACCGACCCTGTTGGCTACACCTTC CASSLTDPVGYTF
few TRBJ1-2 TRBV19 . TGTGCCAGTAAAACGAGAGACTATGGCTACACCTTC CASKTRDYGYTF
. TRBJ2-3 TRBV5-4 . TGTGCCAGCAGCTTGGTTGGAGATACGCAGTATTTT CASSLVGDTQYF
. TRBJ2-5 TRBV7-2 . TGTGCCAGCAGCTTCTACACCGACCAAGAGACCCAGTACTTC CASSFYTDQETQYF
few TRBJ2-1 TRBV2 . TGTGCCAGCAGTGCGGTTAAAGGGTCTGGGAAGAACAATGAGCAGTTCTTC CASSAVKGSGKNNEQFF
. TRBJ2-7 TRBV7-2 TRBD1 TGTGCCAGCAGCTTGACAGGGAACTGGGGAAACGAGCAGTACTTC CASSLTGNWGNEQYF
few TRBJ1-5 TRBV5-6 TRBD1 TGTGCCAGCAGCTCCTTTGGGACAGGAGCGGTCGATCAGCCCCAGCATTTT CASSSFGTGAVDQPQHF
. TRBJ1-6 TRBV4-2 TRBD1 TGTGCCAGCAGCCAAGTGGGCTGGGGACAGGCTAATTCACCCCTCCACTTT CASSQVGWGQANSPLHF
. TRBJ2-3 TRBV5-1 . TGCGCCAGCAGCTCAGCTTACCTGGACAGCACAGATACGCAGTATTTT CASSSAYLDSTDTQYF
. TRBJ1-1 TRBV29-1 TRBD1 TGCAGCGTACACAGACAGGGCCACACTGAAGCTTTCTTT CSVHRQGHTEAFF
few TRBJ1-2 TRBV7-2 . TGTGCCAGCAGCTTTAACAGAGCCTATGGCTACACCTTC CASSFNRAYGYTF
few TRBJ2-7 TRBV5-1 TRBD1 TGCGCCAGCAGCCCGAGACAGGGGGCCTCCTACGAGCAGTACTTC CASSPRQGASYEQYF
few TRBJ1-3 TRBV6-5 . TGTGCCAGCAGTTTACAGGGTCCTATCTCTGGAAACACCATATATTTT CASSLQGPISGNTIYF
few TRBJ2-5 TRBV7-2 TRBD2 TGTGCCAGCAGCCTACCGGGACTAGGTGGGACCCAGTACTTC CASSLPGLGGTQYF
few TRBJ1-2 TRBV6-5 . TGTGCCAGCAGTTCCTCGTGGGGGGACTATGGCTACACCTTC CASSSSWGDYGYTF
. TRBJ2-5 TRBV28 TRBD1 TGTGCCAGCAAGTCCGGACAGGGAAACGGGGAGACCCAGTACTTC CASKSGQGNGETQYF
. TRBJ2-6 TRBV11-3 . TGTGCCAGCAGCCCCGGGCAGGGGACAGGGGCCAACGTCCTGACTTTC CASSPGQGTGANVLTF
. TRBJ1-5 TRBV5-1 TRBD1 TGCGCCAGCAGCCCAGGACAGGGAGGTCAGCCCCAGCATTTT CASSPGQGGQPQHF
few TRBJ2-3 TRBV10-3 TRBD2 TGTGCCATCAGTGATCCTGGCGGGGGTGGCACAGATACGCAGTATTTT CAISDPGGGGTDTQYF
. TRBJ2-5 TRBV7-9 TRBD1 TGTGCCAGCGCCTCCCGGGACAGGGGAAACGAAAGGCCTGAAGAGACCCAGTACTTC CASASRDRGNERPEETQYF
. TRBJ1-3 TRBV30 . TGTGCCTGGTACACTGGAAACACCATATATTTT CAWYTGNTIYF
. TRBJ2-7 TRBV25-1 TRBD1 TGTGCCAGTGAGTCACTGGGACAGGGGGCGCGGGAGCAGTACTTC CASESLGQGAREQYF
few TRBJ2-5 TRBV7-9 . TGTGCCAGCAGCGCAACTGCGGGGACCCAGTACTTC CASSATAGTQYF
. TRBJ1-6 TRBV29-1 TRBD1 TGCAGCGGACGACAGGGGTCGGATTCACCCCTCCACTTT CSGRQGSDSPLHF
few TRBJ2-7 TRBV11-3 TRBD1 TGTGCCAGCAGCCCCCGGACAGGGGGCGAGCAGTACTTC CASSPRTGGEQYF
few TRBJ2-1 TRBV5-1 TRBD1 TGCGCCAGCAGCACCGGACAGGGAGGTGAGCAGTTCTTC CASSTGQGGEQFF
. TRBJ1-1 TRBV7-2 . TGTGCCAGCAGTACACAGGGTCGAACTGAAGCTTTCTTT CASSTQGRTEAFF
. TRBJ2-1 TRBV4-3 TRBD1 TGCGCCAGCAGCCTGGACAGGGGGCCAGGCAATGAGCAGTTCTTC CASSLDRGPGNEQFF